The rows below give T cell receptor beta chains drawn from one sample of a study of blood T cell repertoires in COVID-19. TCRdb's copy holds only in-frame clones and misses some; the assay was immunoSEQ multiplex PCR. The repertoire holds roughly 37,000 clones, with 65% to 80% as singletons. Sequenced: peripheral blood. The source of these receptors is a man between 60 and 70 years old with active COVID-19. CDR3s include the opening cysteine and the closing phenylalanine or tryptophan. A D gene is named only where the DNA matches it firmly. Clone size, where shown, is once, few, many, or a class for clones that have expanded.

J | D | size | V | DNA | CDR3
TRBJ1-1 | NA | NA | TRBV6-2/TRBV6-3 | TGTGCCAGCAGCAGGACAGTTACTGAAGCTTTCTTT | CASSRTVTEAFF
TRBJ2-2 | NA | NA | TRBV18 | TGTGCCAGCTCACCAGCTCAGCAGGGGATTCGTGGGGAGCTGTTTTTT | CASSPAQQGIRGELFF
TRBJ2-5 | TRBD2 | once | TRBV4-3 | TGCGCCAGCAGCCAACGGGCTAGCGGGGTACAAGAGACCCAGTACTTC | CASSQRASGVQETQYF
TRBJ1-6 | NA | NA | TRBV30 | TGTGCCTGGAGTGTGATAGGACTGAATAATTCACCCCTCCACTTT | CAWSVIGLNNSPLHF
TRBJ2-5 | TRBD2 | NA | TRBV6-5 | TGTGCCAGCAGCTTAGCGGGAGGGCCTTGGGAGACCCAGTACTTC | CASSLAGGPWETQYF
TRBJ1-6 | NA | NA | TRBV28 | TGTGCCAGCAGCCTAGCCTGGGGTTCACCCCTCCACTTT | CASSLAWGSPLHF
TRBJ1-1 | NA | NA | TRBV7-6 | TGTGCCAGCAGCTACGCCCCACAGGAAACGAACACTGAAGCTTTCTTT | CASSYAPQETNTEAFF
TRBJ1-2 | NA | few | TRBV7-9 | TGTGCCAGCAGCTTAGACGCGGGATCTTACACCTTC | CASSLDAGSYTF
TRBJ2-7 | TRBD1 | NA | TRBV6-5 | TGTGCCAGCACCTTAGGGACAGGGGGGGGCGAGCAGTACTTC | CASTLGTGGGEQYF
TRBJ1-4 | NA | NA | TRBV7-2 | TGTGCCAGCAGCTTAGCTGCAACGGTAATCAGGGGTGAAAAACTGTTTTTT | CASSLAATVIRGEKLFF
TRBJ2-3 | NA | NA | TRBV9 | TGTGCCAGCAGCGTAGAAGGGGGAGATATCGCAGATACGCAGTATTTT | CASSVEGGDIADTQYF
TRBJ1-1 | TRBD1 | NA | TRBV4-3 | TGCGCCAGCAGCCAAGGCCAGGGGGTTGTTAACACTGAAGCTTTCTTT | CASSQGQGVVNTEAFF
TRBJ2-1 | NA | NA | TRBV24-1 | TGTGCCACCAGTGAGCTTTTGGACAGTCAGCAGTTCTTC | CATSELLDSQQFF
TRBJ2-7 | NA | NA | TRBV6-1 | TGTGCCAGCAGTGAAGCCCCTGGCGGGGCATCCTACGAGCAGTACTTC | CASSEAPGGASYEQYF
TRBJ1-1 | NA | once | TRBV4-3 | TGCGCCAGCAGCCAAGATAACTTTGAAGCTTTCTTT | CASSQDNFEAFF
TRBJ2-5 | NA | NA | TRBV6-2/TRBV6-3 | TGTGCCAGCAGCCTCCTAGGTTCGGTCCCAGAGACCCAGTACTTC | CASSLLGSVPETQYF
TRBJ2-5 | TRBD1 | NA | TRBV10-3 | TGTGCCACGCATGGGACAGGGTCAGAGACCCAGTACTTC | CATHGTGSETQYF
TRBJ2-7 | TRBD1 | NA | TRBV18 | TGTGCCAGCTCACGCGGACAGGGTGAGACCTACGAGCAGTACTTC | CASSRGQGETYEQYF
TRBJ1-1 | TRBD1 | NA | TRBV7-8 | TGTGCCAGCAGCCCTAGGGGTTTCGTGACAGGGGGTTTCAACACTGAAGCTTTCTTT | CASSPRGFVTGGFNTEAFF
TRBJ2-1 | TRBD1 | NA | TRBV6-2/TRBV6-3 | TGTGCCAGCAGCTCGCCCCTGACAGGGCGTAATGAGCAGTTCTTC | CASSSPLTGRNEQFF
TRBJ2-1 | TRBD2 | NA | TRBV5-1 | TGCGCCAGCTCGACTAGCGGGGGGGTTGACAATGAGCAGTTCTTC | CASSTSGGVDNEQFF
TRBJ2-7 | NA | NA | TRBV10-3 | TGTGCCATCAGTGGGGAGCCTGGGGGCTTGGACGAGCAGTACTTC | CAISGEPGGLDEQYF
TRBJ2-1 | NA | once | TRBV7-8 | TGTGCCAGCAGCTTAGAGAGGACTTACAATGAGCAGTTCTTC | CASSLERTYNEQFF
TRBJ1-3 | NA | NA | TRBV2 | TGTGCCAGCAGGGCAAACCCCGGAAACACCATATATTTT | CASRANPGNTIYF
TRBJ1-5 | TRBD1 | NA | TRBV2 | TGTGCCAGCAGTGTAGGGACAGCGAGCAATCAGCCCCAGCATTTT | CASSVGTASNQPQHF
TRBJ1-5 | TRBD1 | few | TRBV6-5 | TGTGCCAGCAGCCCGGGACAGGCCCGTCAGCCCCAGCATTTT | CASSPGQARQPQHF
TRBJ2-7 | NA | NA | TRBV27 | TGTGCCAGCAGTCTCACAGGTCCGGGTCCCTACGAGCAGTACTTC | CASSLTGPGPYEQYF
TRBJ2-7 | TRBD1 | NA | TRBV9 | TGTGCCAGCAGCTCGGGACAGGGGCACGAGCAGTACTTC | CASSSGQGHEQYF
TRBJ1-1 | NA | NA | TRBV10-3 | TGTGCCATCAAAGACCTAGGGGTTGGCACTGAAGCTTTCTTT | CAIKDLGVGTEAFF
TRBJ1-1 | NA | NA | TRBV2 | TGTGCCAGCACTCCCCTCCGTGAAGCTTTCTTT | CASTPLREAFF
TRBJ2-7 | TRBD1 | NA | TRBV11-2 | TGTGCCAGCAGTCCGGGACAGGGTATTTACGAGCAGTACTTC | CASSPGQGIYEQYF
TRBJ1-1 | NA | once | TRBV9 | TGTGCCAGCAGCGTAGGGAGGGAAGCTGAAGCTTTCTTT | CASSVGREAEAFF
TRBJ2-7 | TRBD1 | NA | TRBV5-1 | TGCGCCAGCAGCCCCGGGACAGCTCCCTACGAGCAGTACTTC | CASSPGTAPYEQYF
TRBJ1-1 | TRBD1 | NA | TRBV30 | TGTGCCTGGAGCGGACAGGTTAGGGCTGAAGCTTTCTTT | CAWSGQVRAEAFF
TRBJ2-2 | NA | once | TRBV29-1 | TGCAGCGTCGGGAGATATACCGGGGAGCTGTTTTTT | CSVGRYTGELFF
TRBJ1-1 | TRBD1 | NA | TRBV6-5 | TGTGCCAGCAGTTACTCGGGCAGGGGGCAACCTGAAGCTTTCTTT | CASSYSGRGQPEAFF
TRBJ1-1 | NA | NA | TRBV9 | TGTGCCAGCAGCTCCTACAGAAGTGAAGCTTTCTTT | CASSSYRSEAFF
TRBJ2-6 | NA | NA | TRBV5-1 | TGCGCCAGCTCTGGGCCCTCTGGGGCCAACGTCCTGACTTTC | CASSGPSGANVLTF
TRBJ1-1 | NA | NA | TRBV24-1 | TGTGCCACCACTCAGACAGGTCTAAACACTGAAGCTTTCTTT | CATTQTGLNTEAFF
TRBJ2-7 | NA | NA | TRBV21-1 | TGTGCCAGCAGCAGGGCAGCCTCCTACGAGCAGTACTTC | CASSRAASYEQYF
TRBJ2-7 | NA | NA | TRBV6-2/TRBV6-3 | TGTGCCAGCAGTCCCGTCCTGCGCTACGAGCAGTACTTC | CASSPVLRYEQYF
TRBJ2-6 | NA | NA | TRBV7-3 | TGTGCCAGCAGCTTAACGGCAGGACTCCTCTCTGGGGCCAACGTCCTGACTTTC | CASSLTAGLLSGANVLTF
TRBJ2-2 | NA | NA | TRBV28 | TGTGCCAGCAGTTTATTCGGGGGGAACACCGGGGAGCTGTTTTTT | CASSLFGGNTGELFF
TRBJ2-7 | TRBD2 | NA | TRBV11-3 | TGTGCCAGCAGCCCTTTTCCGGGGGGTGAGCAGTACTTC | CASSPFPGGEQYF
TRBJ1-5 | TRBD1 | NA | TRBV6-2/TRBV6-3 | TGTGCCAGCAGTTACGTAGGGATTGGAGGCCCAGGGGGCCGGCCCCAGCATTTT | CASSYVGIGGPGGRPQHF
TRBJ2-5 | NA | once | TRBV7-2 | TGTGCCAGCAGCAGCTACAGAGCCCAAGAGACCCAGTACTTC | CASSSYRAQETQYF
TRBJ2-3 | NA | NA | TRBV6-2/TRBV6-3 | TGTGCCAGCAGTTATTCCGGTCCACCGGAGGATACGCAGTATTTT | CASSYSGPPEDTQYF
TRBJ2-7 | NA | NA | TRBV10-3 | TGTGCCATCAGTGCTTCGTCTCGCGAGCAGTACTTC | CAISASSREQYF
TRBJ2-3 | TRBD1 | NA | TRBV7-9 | TGTGCCAGCAGCCTCGGGACAGGGGCCGGCACAGATACGCAGTATTTT | CASSLGTGAGTDTQYF
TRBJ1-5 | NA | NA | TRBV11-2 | TGTGCCAGCAGCTTAGAAGGGGTAAGCAATCAGCCCCAGCATTTT | CASSLEGVSNQPQHF
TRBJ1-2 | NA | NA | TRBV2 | TGTGCGGGGGGGGCCTCGAATGGCTACACCTTC | CAGGASNGYTF
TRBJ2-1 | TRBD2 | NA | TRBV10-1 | TGCGCCAGCAGTGGCAAAGCGGGAGAGGGGAATGAGCAGTTCTTC | CASSGKAGEGNEQFF
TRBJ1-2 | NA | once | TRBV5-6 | TGTGCCAGCATCCCGAGAGCAGGGGCCTATGGCTACACCTTC | CASIPRAGAYGYTF
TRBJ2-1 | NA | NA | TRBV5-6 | TGTGCCAGCAGCTTGGGTGCGACTAGCTCCTACAATGAGCAGTTCTTC | CASSLGATSSYNEQFF
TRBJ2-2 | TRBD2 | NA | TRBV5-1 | TGCGCCAGCAGCTTGAGCCTAGCGGGAGGCAACACCGGGGAGCTGTTTTTT | CASSLSLAGGNTGELFF
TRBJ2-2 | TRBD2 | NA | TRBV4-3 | TGCGCCAGCAGCCCCTGGACTAGCGGCTCGACCGGGGAGCTGTTTTTT | CASSPWTSGSTGELFF
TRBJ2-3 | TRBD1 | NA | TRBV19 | TGTGCCAGTACAGACAGGGGGTTCGGCACAGATACGCAGTATTTT | CASTDRGFGTDTQYF
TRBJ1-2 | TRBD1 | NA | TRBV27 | TGTGCCAGCAGTTACAGGGACAGTCCCAACTATGGCTACACCTTC | CASSYRDSPNYGYTF